Each of the 3 T cell receptor beta chains below was sequenced from the same sample in a study of T-cell memory formation after mild COVID-19. TCRdb redid the calling of the 5' RACE reads with MiXCR, one entry per CDR3 protein. This sample has fewer than 600,000 distinct CDR3 sequences, with roughly a fifth found just once. Sequencing was performed on PBMCs or a T cell subset sorted from them (not recorded which). The origin of the receptors is an adult woman who had mild COVID-19 (a few samples of this study predate the infection). Cell type and time point are not known.

The chain is built from TRBV5-5 and TRBJ1-2, with D perhaps matching TRBD1 (6 bases). Germline V gene data show CDR1 as SGHKS and CDR2 as YYEKEE (reference sequence). Deletions cut 0 bases from V and 8 bases from J, with 20 bases between. This CDR3 has 16 residues. The CDR3 bases are TGTGCCAGCAGCTTGGGAGGGGGGGCCATCCCCTCGGGCTACACCTTC. Its protein is CASSLGGGAIPSGYTF.

The CDR3 nucleotides read TGTGCCAGCAGTTCAGCCGGGACTACCATCCATGAGCAGTTCTTC. This translates into CASSSAGTTIHEQFF. The rearrangement joins TRBV25-1 to TRBJ2-1; 7 nucleotides match TRBD2. CDR3 length: 15 amino acids. Germline V gene sequence: CDR1 MGHDK, CDR2 SYGVNS. V dropped 5 bases and J dropped 8; count of bases not matched to a gene: 12. Full variable domain (outside the CDR3, taken from reference TRBV25-1 and TRBJ2-1): EADIYQTPRYLVIGTGKKITLECSQTMGHDKMYWYQQDPGMELHLIHYSYGVNSTEKGDLSSESTVSRIRTEHFPLTLESARPSHTSQYLCASSSAGTTIHEQFFGPGTRLTVL.

The chain uses TRBV4-2 and TRBJ2-5, with 10 bases aligning to TRBD2. The germline V gene has CDR1 LGHNA and CDR2 YNFKEQ. Germline trimming cut 4 bases from V and 2 bases from J; bases unmatched to any gene: 7. This CDR3 comprises 16 residues. The CDR3 sequence: CASSRFGTSEQETQYF. CDR3 DNA: TGTGCCAGCAGCCGGTTCGGGACTAGCGAACAAGAGACCCAGTACTTC.